This T cell receptor beta chain was documented in a study of vaccination effects on CD4 cells after COVID-19. Looking at the study overall: Relative to the second dose, post-vaccine samples were obtained a median of 72 days later.

Using immunoSEQ multiplex PCR, the repertoire was profiled, and TCRdb retains in-frame clones only, with some absent. The sample has about 40,000 clones, 55% to 80% seen once. Remarks on this clone: Its specificity is not known.

The germline gives CDR1 SEHNR, CDR2 FQNEAQ (reference sequence). This CDR3 has 15 amino acids. V gave up 2 bases and J gave up 8 bases; unmatched junction bases: 9. After around 10 days in culture, the CD4+ T cells were isolated. Participants received two doses of either the BNT162b2 or mRNA-1273 vaccine. In the vaccine recipients, nucleocapsid antibodies were negative and there was no prior SARS-CoV-2 infection. At days 3 and 7, half of the medium was exchanged for IL-2 medium. The specimen comprised CD4+ T cells from PBMCs cultured without peptide, sampled after COVID-19 vaccination. The receptor was derived from a human donor who received a COVID-19 vaccine. The V call is TRBV7-9, the J call TRBJ1-2, with TRBD1 matching 9 bases. The DNA of the CDR3 is TGTGCCAGCAGCTTAAGTGCGGGACAGGGAGGAGGCTACACCTTC. Protein: CASSLSAGQGGGYTF.